One sample yielded the 10 T cell receptor beta chains listed below, sequenced in a study of response to subunit inactivated influenza vaccine. MiXCR, applied by TCRdb to the RT-PCR reads, yields one record per CDR3 protein. Of under 550,000 distinct CDR3 sequences in the sample, 6% to 9% were seen once. Here the sequenced sample was PBMCs from blood, taken around 25 months after vaccination. The receptors shown here come from a man aged 45 to 75 who received an inactivated influenza vaccine.

This clonotype turned up a few times. The V gene is TRBV16, the J gene TRBJ1-5, with D uncertain. This CDR3 contains 13 residues. Trimming pared 2 bases from V and 0 bases from J, leaving 2 bases between. Germline CDR1 reads KGHSY; CDR2 reads FQNENV. The CDR3 nucleotides read TGTGCCAGCAGCCAACCTAGCAATCAGCCCCAGCATTTT. It is translated as CASSQPSNQPQHF. Using reference TRBV16 and TRBJ1-5 for the parts outside the CDR3, the full variable domain is GEEVAQTPKHLVRGEGQKAKLYCAPIKGHSYVFWYQQVLKNEFKFLISFQNENVFDETGMPKERFSAKCLPNSPCSLEIQATKLEDSAVYFCASSQPSNQPQHFGDGTRLSIL.

CDR3 region: CASSPLGLGERTEAFF. DNA of the CDR3: TGTGCCAGCAGCCCCCTAGGGTTGGGGGAGCGCACTGAAGCTTTCTTT. J is TRBJ1-1 and V is TRBV7-6, with TRBD1 as a possible D gene (5 bases). Looked up from germline, CDR1 is SGHVS and CDR2 is FNYEAQ. Between the trimmed V and J ends, which lost 5 bases and 4 bases, there was a span of 20 bases. This CDR3 comprises 16 residues.

The V and J genes are TRBV28 and TRBJ1-5; D unclear. CDR1 and CDR2 from the germline V gene are MDHEN and SYDVKM. The V end lost 6 bases, the J end lost 7 bases, and 22 bases lay between the germline ends. This CDR3 is 16 amino acids long. The CDR3 nucleotides read TGTGCCAGCAGAGGTCGAGACAAGGCATACTCACAGCCCCAGCATTTT. It codes for CASRGRDKAYSQPQHF. Complete variable domain (other parts from reference TRBV28 and TRBJ1-5): DVKVTQSSRYLVKRTGEKVFLECVQDMDHENMFWYRQDPGLGLRLIYFSYDVKMKEKGDIPEGYSVSREKKERFSLILESASTNQTSMYLCASRGRDKAYSQPQHFGDGTRLSIL.

This clonotype was picked up a small number of times. The gene calls are TRBV28 and TRBJ2-3, with TRBD1 matching 8 bases. The CDR3 runs to 15 residues. Looked up from germline, CDR1 is MDHEN and CDR2 is SYDVKM. The J segment lost 4 bases and the V segment lost 5 bases, leaving 8 bases of the junction unmatched. The CDR3, as DNA: TGTGCCAGCAGTCAAATGGACAGGGTGGCAGATACGCAGTATTTT. It codes for CASSQMDRVADTQYF. Using reference TRBV28 and TRBJ2-3 for the parts outside the CDR3, the full variable domain is DVKVTQSSRYLVKRTGEKVFLECVQDMDHENMFWYRQDPGLGLRLIYFSYDVKMKEKGDIPEGYSVSREKKERFSLILESASTNQTSMYLCASSQMDRVADTQYFGPGTRLTVL.

This clonotype showed up just a few times. This sequence joins TRBV12-3 or TRBV12-4 and TRBJ2-1; D is unclear. The germline V and J ends were trimmed by 3 bases and 6 bases, with 9 bases remaining between them. The CDR3 is 13 residues long. The CDR3 reads CASSLRRFNEQFF. The DNA of the CDR3 is TGTGCCAGCAGTTTGCGCCGTTTCAATGAGCAGTTCTTC.

This clonotype has at least ten counts. The chain recombines TRBV12-3 or TRBV12-4 with TRBJ2-2; unclear D gene. Trimming removed 7 bases at V and 2 bases at J, with 8 bases between. This CDR3 is 13 amino acids long. CDR3 in amino acids: CASNGHNTGELFF. CDR3 in DNA: TGTGCCAGCAACGGTCACAACACCGGGGAGCTGTTTTTT.

This clonotype has only a few counts. The chain's CDR3 is CASSSRASGNTDTQYF. The CDR3 DNA is TGTGCCAGCAGCTCCAGGGCTAGCGGGAACACAGATACGCAGTATTTT. V gene TRBV9 combines with J gene TRBJ2-3; 9 bases are shared with TRBD2. The V and J ends lost 4 bases and 2 bases, in that order; junction bases with no gene match: 8. The length of the CDR3 is 16 residues. In germline, CDR1 is SGDLS, CDR2 YYNGEE. Full variable domain (outside the CDR3, taken from reference TRBV9 and TRBJ2-3): DSGVTQTPKHLITATGQRVTLRCSPRSGDLSVYWYQQSLDQGLQFLIQYYNGEERAKGNILERFSAQQFPDLHSELNLSSLELGDSALYFCASSSRASGNTDTQYFGPGTRLTVL.

This clonotype appeared many times. This CDR3 reads CASSQARGLAGLNIQYF. The CDR3 DNA reads TGCGCCAGCAGCCAAGCCAGGGGACTAGCGGGGTTAAACATTCAGTACTTC. The chain carries TRBV4-3 and TRBJ2-4; 13 bases line up with TRBD2. With V trimmed by 1 base and J by 6 bases, 6 bases remained unmatched. Germline values: CDR1 LGHNA, CDR2 YSLEER. CDR3 size: 17 residues.

This clonotype was detected many times. The CDR3 region is CASSRTSGAYGYTF. CDR3 coding DNA: TGTGCCAGCAGTCGAACCTCAGGGGCCTATGGCTACACCTTC. The genes are TRBV6-1 and TRBJ1-2; maybe TRBD1 (6 bases). CDR1 is MNHNS, CDR2 SASEGT, per germline. The germline V and J ends were trimmed by 5 bases and 4 bases, with 14 bases remaining between them. The CDR3 spans 14 residues.

This clonotype was detected ten times or more. J is TRBJ2-3 and V is TRBV7-2, with 10 bases fitting TRBD1. Germline values: CDR1 SGHTA, CDR2 FQGNSA. Unmatched junction bases numbered 2, after V lost 2 bases and J lost 6 bases. The CDR3 extends over 14 amino acids. CDR3 residues: CASSLRQGADTQYF. DNA of the CDR3: TGTGCCAGCAGCTTAAGACAGGGGGCTGATACGCAGTATTTT.